Each of the 18 T cell receptor beta chains below was sequenced from the same sample in a study of blood T cells in healthy people across ages. Next came a second PCR, run for about 6 to 12 cycles, which used a sample-barcoded 5' primer along with a J-beta primer mix. TCRdb re-derived calls from the 5' RACE reads in MiXCR, one entry per CDR3 protein. The table includes around 1.5 million distinct CDR3 sequences, around 59% detected once. Sequencing was done on a sample of blood. Source of these receptors: a young man in good health.

This clonotype has just a few counts. The V and J genes are TRBV6-5 and TRBJ1-2, with 9 positions matching TRBD1. Germline lookup yields CDR1 MNHEY and CDR2 SVGAGI. CDR3 length: 13 residues. The junction had 7 bases not matched to a gene; V was cut back by 2 bases and J by 12 bases. Written as DNA, the CDR3 is TGTGCCAGCAGTTACACAGGACAGGGGATAAACACCTTC. This sequence encodes CASSYTGQGINTF.

This chain connects TRBV28 to TRBJ1-2; D gene ambiguous. In germline, CDR1 is MDHEN, CDR2 SYDVKM. The CDR3 spans 13 residues. V was clipped by 8 bases and J by 5 bases, with 15 bases between them. As DNA, the CDR3 is TGTGCCAGCCACCACACACAATATTATGGCTACACCTTC. This translates into CASHHTQYYGYTF.

This sequence joins TRBV2 and TRBJ2-4; no reliable D call. Germline values: CDR1 SNHLY, CDR2 FYNNEI. The CDR3 has 16 residues. V lost 1 base, J lost 0 bases, and 10 bases lay in between. The CDR3, as DNA: TGTGCCAGCAGTGAAGACGGCTTGCTAGCCAAAAACATTCAGTACTTC. Protein product: CASSEDGLLAKNIQYF.

This clonotype was recorded many times. V usage is TRBV7-9 and J usage is TRBJ2-7; TRBD1 agrees at 7 bases. CDR3 length equals 15 residues. The V gene's germline CDR1 is SEHNR and CDR2 FQNEAQ (reference sequence). J was trimmed by 3 bases and V by 4 bases; bases with no gene match: 9. The DNA for the CDR3 is TGTGCCAGCAGCTCCGTGACAGGGACCGTCTACGAGCAGTACTTC. Translation gives CASSSVTGTVYEQYF.

This clonotype was observed a few times. The chain combines TRBV25-1 with TRBJ2-3; D uncertain. V was cut by 5 bases and J by 2 bases, with 5 bases left in between. This CDR3 comprises 12 residues. CDR1 and CDR2 (germline): MGHDK, SYGVNS. The CDR3 here is CASSMFTDTQYF. The CDR3 region has the DNA TGTGCCAGCAGTATGTTCACAGATACGCAGTATTTT.

The chain recombines TRBV4-1 with TRBJ2-3; D unclear. Germline values: CDR1 MGHRA, CDR2 YSYEKL. V gave up 0 bases and J gave up 1 base, with 8 bases separating them. This CDR3 spans 15 amino acids. Here the CDR3 DNA reads TGCGCCAGCAGCCAAGATAGCCAGGGCACAGATACGCAGTATTTT. Translated: CASSQDSQGTDTQYF.

The V gene is TRBV11-1, the J gene TRBJ2-6; no clear D. This CDR3 is 14 amino acids long. The V end lost 7 bases, the J end lost 0 bases, and 7 bases lay between the germline ends. Germline assignment: CDR1 SGHAT and CDR2 FQDESV (reference sequence). The CDR3 DNA sequence: TGTGCCAGCACCGCTGGCTCTGGGGCCAACGTCCTGACTTTC. Its protein product is CASTAGSGANVLTF.

This clonotype came up once. The rearrangement links TRBV11-1 to TRBJ2-5; possible D gene TRBD2, 6 bases. The V end lost 4 bases, the J end lost 6 bases, and 18 bases lay between the germline ends. The CDR3 contains 15 residues. Germline CDR1 and CDR2: SGHAT and FQDESV (reference sequence). CDR3 region: CASSSWDSSAKTQYF. DNA for the CDR3: TGTGCCAGCAGCTCCTGGGACTCCTCCGCCAAGACCCAGTACTTC.

The chain recombines TRBV27 with TRBJ2-4; TRBD2 is a possible D gene (7 bases). The V end was cut by 2 bases, the J end by 3 bases, with 14 bases between. From germline, CDR1 is MNHEY and CDR2 SMNVEV (reference sequence). This CDR3 is built from 16 residues. The CDR3 DNA sequence: TGTGCCAGCAGTTTAAGTGGGGGGGCCGTCAAAAACATTCAGTACTTC. Translation: CASSLSGGAVKNIQYF.

This clonotype turned up a few times. This rearrangement joins TRBV29-1 to TRBJ2-7; D gene unclear. The CDR3 has 13 residues. Germline V lookup: CDR1 SQVTM, CDR2 ANQGSEA. V shed 4 bases and J shed 0 bases, with 10 bases lying between them. This CDR3 is CSVGLGPSYEQYF. The CDR3 region has the DNA TGCAGCGTTGGGCTGGGCCCCTCCTACGAGCAGTACTTC.

The chain joins TRBV7-2 to TRBJ1-4; 11 nucleotides line up with TRBD1. The V gene's germline CDR1 is SGHTA and CDR2 FQGNSA. V was clipped by 7 bases and J by 4 bases; unmatched bases: 5. The CDR3 runs to 15 residues. The CDR3 bases are TGTGCCAGCATGGACAGGGGGCTTGTTAATGAAAAACTGTTTTTT. Translating it yields CASMDRGLVNEKLFF. The full variable domain, with the rest looked up from reference TRBV7-2 and TRBJ1-4, is GAGVSQSPSNKVTEKGKDVELRCDPISGHTALYWYRQSLGQGLEFLIYFQGNSAPDKSGLPSDRFSAERTGGSVSTLTIQRTQQEDSAVYLCASMDRGLVNEKLFFGSGTQLSVL.

This clonotype occurred a few times. V usage is TRBV20-1 and J usage is TRBJ2-3; the match to TRBD2 covers 12 bases. CDR3 size: 16 residues. Trimming cost V 1 base and J 4 bases; bases outside gene matches: 6. Germline V gene data show CDR1 as DFQATT and CDR2 as SNEGSKA (reference sequence). As DNA, the CDR3 is TGCAGTGCTAGAGTCCCGACTAGCGGGGGATCAGATACGCAGTATTTT. Translated, it gives CSARVPTSGGSDTQYF.

This clonotype has a single count. This chain uses TRBV7-2 with TRBJ2-3, with D possibly TRBD2 on 6 matching bases. The V end was cut by 7 bases, the J end by 2 bases, with 13 bases between. The CDR3 covers 14 residues. Germline V gene sequence: CDR1 SGHTA, CDR2 FQGNSA. CDR3 loop: CASTRDLNTDTQYF. CDR3 DNA sequence: TGTGCCAGCACCAGGGACTTAAACACAGATACGCAGTATTTT.

The chain links TRBV12-3 or TRBV12-4 to TRBJ1-5; 10 nucleotides align to TRBD1. The CDR3 runs to 15 residues. J lost 7 bases, V lost 6 bases, and 9 bases had no gene match. The CDR3 here is CASSYGTGAFQPQHF. The CDR3 DNA follows: TGTGCCAGCAGCTACGGGACAGGGGCCTTCCAGCCCCAGCATTTT.

The V call is TRBV4-1, the J call TRBJ2-5, with a weak D call TRBD2 (7 bases). The V and J ends lost 2 bases and 5 bases respectively, with 15 bases between them. Looked up from germline, CDR1 is MGHRA and CDR2 is YSYEKL. CDR3 size: 15 residues. The CDR3 reads CASSQLGGAGETQYF. The CDR3 nucleotides read TGCGCCAGCAGCCAATTAGGGGGGGCCGGGGAGACCCAGTACTTC.

This clonotype was observed a handful of times. This chain connects TRBV20-1 to TRBJ2-5, with TRBD2 identical over 10 bases. The DNA end is more similar to TRBJ2-7, so the J call may be wrong. Germline CDR1 is DFQATT and CDR2 is SNEGSKA (reference sequence). The CDR3 runs 14 residues. The CDR3 sequence: CSATLAGASYEQYF. The CDR3 nucleotides read TGCAGTGCGACGCTAGCGGGGGCCTCCTACGAGCAGTACTTC.

The chain carries TRBV12-3 or TRBV12-4 and TRBJ2-5; 11 bases match TRBD1. V shed 2 bases, J shed 2 bases, and the junction held 10 bases outside the gene matches. The CDR3 totals 18 residues. CDR3 in amino acids: CASSLYRGQGVLQETQYF. Written as DNA, the CDR3 is TGTGCCAGCAGTTTATACCGGGGACAGGGGGTTTTACAAGAGACCCAGTACTTC.

This clonotype was picked up one time. J is TRBJ2-7 and V is TRBV3-1, with 7 bases identical to TRBD1. The DNA end favors TRBJ2-5, so the J call may be wrong. Germline CDR1 is LGHDT and CDR2 is YNNKEL (reference sequence). The CDR3 runs to 15 residues. The CDR3 nucleotides are TGTGCCAGCAGCCAAGCCCAGGGGGTCCAAGAGACCCAGTACTTC. Its translation: CASSQAQGVQETQYF.